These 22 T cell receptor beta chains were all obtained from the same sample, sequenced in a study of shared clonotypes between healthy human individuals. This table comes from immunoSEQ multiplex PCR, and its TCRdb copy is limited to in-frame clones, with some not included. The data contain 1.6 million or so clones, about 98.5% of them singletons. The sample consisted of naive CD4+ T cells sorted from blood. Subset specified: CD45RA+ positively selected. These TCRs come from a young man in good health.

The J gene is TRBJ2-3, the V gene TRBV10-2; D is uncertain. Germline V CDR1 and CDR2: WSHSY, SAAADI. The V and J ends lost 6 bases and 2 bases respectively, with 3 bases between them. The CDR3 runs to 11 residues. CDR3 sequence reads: CASRVTDTQYF. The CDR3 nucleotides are TGCGCCAGCAGGGTCACAGATACGCAGTATTTT.

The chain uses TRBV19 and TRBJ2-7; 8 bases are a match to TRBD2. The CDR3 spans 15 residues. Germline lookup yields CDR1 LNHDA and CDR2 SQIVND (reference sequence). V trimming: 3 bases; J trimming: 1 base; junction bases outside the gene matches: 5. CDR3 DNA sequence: TGTGCCAGTAGTATCGGCGGGAGGTGGTCCTACGAGCAGTACTTC. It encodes CASSIGGRWSYEQYF.

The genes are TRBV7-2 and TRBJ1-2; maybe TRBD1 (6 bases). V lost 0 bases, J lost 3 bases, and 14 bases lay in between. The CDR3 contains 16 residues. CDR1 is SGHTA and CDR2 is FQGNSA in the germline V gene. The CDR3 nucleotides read TGTGCCAGCAGCTTAGCCCGGTCCGGGGGCCACTATGGCTACACCTTC. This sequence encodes CASSLARSGGHYGYTF.

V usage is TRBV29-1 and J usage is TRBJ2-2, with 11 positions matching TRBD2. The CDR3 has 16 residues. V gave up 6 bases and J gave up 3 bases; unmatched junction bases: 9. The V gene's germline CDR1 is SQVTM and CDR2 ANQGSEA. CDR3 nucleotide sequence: TGCAGCGTGTGCCGGGAGGGACTAGCGGACACCGGGGAGCTGTTTTTT. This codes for CSVCREGLADTGELFF.

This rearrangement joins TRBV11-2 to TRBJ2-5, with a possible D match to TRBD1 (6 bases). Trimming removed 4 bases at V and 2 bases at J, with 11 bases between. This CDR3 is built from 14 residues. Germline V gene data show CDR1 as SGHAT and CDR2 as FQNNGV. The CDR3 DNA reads TGTGCCAGCAGCTGGGAGAGGGGGCAAGAGACCCAGTACTTC. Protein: CASSWERGQETQYF. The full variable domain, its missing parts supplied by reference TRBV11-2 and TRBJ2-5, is EAGVAQSPRYKIIEKRQSVAFWCNPISGHATLYWYQQILGQGPKLLIQFQNNGVVDDSQLPKDRFSAERLKGVDSTLKIQPAKLEDSAVYLCASSWERGQETQYFGPGTRLLVL.

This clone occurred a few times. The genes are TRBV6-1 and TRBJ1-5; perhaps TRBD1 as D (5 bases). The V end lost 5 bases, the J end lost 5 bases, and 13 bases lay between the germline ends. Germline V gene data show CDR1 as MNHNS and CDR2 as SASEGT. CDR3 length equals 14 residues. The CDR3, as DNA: TGTGCCAGCAGTCCCGGGACGAAAGATCAGCCCCAGCATTTT. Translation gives CASSPGTKDQPQHF.

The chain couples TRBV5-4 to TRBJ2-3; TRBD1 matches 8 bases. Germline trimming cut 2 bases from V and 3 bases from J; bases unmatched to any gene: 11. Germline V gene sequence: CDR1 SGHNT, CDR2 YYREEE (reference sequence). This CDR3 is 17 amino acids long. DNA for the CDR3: TGTGCCAGCAGCTTACTCGGGACAGGAGGATTTACAGATACGCAGTATTTT. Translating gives CASSLLGTGGFTDTQYF.

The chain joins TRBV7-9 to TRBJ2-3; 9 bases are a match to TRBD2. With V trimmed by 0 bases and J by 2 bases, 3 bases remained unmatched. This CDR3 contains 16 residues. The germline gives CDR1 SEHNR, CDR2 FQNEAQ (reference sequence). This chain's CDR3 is CASSLARLADTDTQYF. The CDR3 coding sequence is TGTGCCAGCAGCTTAGCTCGACTAGCGGACACAGATACGCAGTATTTT.

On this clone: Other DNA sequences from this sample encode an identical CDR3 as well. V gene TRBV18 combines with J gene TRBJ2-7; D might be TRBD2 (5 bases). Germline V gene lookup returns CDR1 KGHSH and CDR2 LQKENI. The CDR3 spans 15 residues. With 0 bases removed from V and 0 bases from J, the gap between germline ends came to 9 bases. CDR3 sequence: CASSPPGRGSYEQYF. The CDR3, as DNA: TGTGCCAGCTCACCACCCGGACGGGGCTCCTACGAGCAGTACTTC.

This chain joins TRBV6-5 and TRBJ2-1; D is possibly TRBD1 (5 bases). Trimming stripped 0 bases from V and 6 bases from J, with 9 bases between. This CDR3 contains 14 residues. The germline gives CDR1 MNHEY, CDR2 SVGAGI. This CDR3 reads CASSYSTDSNEQFF. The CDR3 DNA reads TGTGCCAGCAGTTACTCGACAGATAGCAATGAGCAGTTCTTC.

CDR3 sequence: CATSSTGANVLTF. The CDR3 DNA follows: TGTGCCACCAGCAGTACCGGGGCCAACGTCCTGACTTTC. The rearrangement uses TRBV15 and TRBJ2-6; D unresolved. The V end was cut by 3 bases, the J end by 4 bases, with 4 bases between. This CDR3 contains 13 residues. From germline, CDR1 is LNHNV and CDR2 YYDKDF (reference sequence).

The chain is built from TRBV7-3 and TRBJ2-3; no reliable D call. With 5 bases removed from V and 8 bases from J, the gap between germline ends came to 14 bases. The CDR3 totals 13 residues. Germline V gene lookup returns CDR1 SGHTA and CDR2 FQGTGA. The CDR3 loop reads CASSQIGISTQYF. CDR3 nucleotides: TGTGCCAGCAGCCAGATAGGAATTAGTACGCAGTATTTT.

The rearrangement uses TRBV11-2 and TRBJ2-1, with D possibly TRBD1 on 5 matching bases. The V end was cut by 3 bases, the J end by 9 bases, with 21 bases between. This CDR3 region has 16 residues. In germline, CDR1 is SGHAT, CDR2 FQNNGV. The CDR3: CASSLSRAQGRSEQFF. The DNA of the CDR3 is TGTGCCAGCAGCTTGTCCCGGGCCCAGGGTCGGAGTGAGCAGTTCTTC.

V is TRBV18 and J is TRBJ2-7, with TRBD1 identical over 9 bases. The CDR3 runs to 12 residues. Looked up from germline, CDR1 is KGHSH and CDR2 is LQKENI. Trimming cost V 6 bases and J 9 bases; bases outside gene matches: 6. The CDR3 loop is CASSPGDRAQYF. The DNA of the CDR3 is TGTGCCAGCTCCCCAGGGGACAGGGCGCAGTACTTC. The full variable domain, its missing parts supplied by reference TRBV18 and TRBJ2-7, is NAGVMQNPRHLVRRRGQEARLRCSPMKGHSHVYWYRQLPEEGLKFMVYLQKENIIDESGMPKERFSAEFPKEGPSILRIQQVVRGDSAAYFCASSPGDRAQYFGPGTRLTVT.

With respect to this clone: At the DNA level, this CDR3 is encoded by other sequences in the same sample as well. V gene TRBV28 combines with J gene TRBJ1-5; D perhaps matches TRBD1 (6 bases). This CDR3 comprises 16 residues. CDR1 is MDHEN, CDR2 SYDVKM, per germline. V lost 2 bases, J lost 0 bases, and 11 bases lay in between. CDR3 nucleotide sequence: TGTGCCAGCAGTTTAGGGGGGCTGTATAGCAATCAGCCCCAGCATTTT. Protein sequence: CASSLGGLYSNQPQHF.

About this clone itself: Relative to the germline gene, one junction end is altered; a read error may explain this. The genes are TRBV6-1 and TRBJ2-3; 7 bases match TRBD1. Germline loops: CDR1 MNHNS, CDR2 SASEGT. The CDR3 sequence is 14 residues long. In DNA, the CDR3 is TGTGCCAGCAGTGAAGCGATATGGACAGGTACGCAGTATTTT. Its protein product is CASSEAIWTGTQYF.

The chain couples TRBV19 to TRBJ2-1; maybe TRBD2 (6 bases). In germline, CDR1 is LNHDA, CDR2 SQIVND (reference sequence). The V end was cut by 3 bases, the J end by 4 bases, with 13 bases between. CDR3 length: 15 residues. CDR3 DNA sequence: TGTGCCAGTAGTATTCAGGAGGGGACGTACAATGAGCAGTTCTTC. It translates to CASSIQEGTYNEQFF. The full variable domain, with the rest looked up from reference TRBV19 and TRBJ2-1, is DGGITQSPKYLFRKEGQNVTLSCEQNLNHDAMYWYRQDPGQGLRLIYYSQIVNDFQKGDIAEGYSVSREKKESFPLTVTSAQKNPTAFYLCASSIQEGTYNEQFFGPGTRLTVL.

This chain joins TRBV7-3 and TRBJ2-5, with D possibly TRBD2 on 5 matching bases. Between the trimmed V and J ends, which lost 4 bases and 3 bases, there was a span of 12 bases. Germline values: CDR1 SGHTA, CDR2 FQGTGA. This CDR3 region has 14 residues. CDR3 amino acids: CASSSLSREETQYF. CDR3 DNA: TGTGCCAGCAGCTCCCTTTCGCGGGAAGAGACCCAGTACTTC.

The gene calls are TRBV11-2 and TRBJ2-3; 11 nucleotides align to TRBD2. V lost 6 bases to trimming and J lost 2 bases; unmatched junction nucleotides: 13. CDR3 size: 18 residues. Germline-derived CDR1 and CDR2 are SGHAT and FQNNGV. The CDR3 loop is CASRNGGLAEGATDTQYF. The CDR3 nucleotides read TGTGCCAGCAGAAATGGGGGACTAGCGGAGGGGGCCACAGATACGCAGTATTTT.

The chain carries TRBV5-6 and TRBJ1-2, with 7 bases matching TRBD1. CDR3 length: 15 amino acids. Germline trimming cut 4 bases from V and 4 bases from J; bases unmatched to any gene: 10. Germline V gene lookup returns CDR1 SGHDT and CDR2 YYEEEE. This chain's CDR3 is CASSKGTADFYGYTF. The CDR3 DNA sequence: TGTGCCAGCAGCAAAGGGACAGCAGACTTCTATGGCTACACCTTC.

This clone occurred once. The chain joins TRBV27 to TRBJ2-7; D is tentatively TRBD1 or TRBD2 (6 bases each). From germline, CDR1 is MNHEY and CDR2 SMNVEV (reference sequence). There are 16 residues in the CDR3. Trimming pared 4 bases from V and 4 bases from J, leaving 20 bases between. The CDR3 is CASSSLGTPGGYEQYF. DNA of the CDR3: TGTGCCAGCAGTTCCCTCGGGACACCCGGAGGGTACGAGCAGTACTTC.

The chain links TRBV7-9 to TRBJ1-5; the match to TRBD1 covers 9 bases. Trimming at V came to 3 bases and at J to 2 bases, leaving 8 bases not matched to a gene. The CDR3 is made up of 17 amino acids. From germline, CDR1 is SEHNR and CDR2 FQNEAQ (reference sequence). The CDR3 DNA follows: TGTGCCAGCAGCTTCGGGACAGGGACCTCCGGCAATCAGCCCCAGCATTTT. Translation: CASSFGTGTSGNQPQHF.